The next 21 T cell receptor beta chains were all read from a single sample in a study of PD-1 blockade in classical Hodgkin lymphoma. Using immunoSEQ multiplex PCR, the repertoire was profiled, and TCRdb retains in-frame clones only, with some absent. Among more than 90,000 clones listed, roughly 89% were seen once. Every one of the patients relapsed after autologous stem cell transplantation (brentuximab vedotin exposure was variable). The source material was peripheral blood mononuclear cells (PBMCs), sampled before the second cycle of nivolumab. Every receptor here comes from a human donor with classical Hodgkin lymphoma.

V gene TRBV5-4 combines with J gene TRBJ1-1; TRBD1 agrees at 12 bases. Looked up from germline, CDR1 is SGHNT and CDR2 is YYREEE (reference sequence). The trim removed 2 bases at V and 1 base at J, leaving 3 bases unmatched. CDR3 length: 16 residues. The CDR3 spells CASSFGTGGGNTEAFF. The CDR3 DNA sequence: TGTGCCAGCAGCTTTGGGACAGGGGGCGGGAACACTGAAGCTTTCTTT.

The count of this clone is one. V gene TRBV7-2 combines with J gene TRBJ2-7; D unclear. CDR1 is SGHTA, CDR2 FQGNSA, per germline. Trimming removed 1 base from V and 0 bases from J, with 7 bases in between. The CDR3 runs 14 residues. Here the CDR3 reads CASSLGRNSYEQYF. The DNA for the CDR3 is TGTGCCAGCAGCTTAGGGCGGAACTCCTACGAGCAGTACTTC. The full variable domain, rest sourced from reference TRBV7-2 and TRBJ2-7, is GAGVSQSPSNKVTEKGKDVELRCDPISGHTALYWYRQSLGQGLEFLIYFQGNSAPDKSGLPSDRFSAERTGGSVSTLTIQRTQQEDSAVYLCASSLGRNSYEQYFGPGTRLTVT.

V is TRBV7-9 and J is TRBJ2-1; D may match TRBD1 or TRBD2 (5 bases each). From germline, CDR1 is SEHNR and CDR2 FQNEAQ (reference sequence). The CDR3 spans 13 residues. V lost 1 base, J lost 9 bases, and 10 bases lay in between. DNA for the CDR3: TGTGCCAGCAGCTTAGTCCTTGGGGGTGAGCAGTTCTTC. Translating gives CASSLVLGGEQFF.

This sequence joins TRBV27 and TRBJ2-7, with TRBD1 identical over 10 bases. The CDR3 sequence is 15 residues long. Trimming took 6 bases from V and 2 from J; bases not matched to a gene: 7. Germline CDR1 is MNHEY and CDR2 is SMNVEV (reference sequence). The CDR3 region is CASSSPGQGPYEQYF. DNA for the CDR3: TGTGCCAGCAGCTCACCGGGACAGGGGCCCTACGAGCAGTACTTC.

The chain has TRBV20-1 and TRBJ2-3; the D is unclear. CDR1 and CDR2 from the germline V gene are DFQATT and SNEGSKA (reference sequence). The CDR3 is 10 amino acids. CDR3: CAGWADTQYF. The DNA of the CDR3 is TGCGCTGGATGGGCAGATACGCAGTATTTT.

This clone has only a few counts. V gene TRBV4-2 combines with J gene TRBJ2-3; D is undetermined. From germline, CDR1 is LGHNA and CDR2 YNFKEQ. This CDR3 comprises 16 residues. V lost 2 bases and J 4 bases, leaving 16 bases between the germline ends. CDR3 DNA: TGTGCCAGCAGCCAAACTTTTGGCCGCGAATCAGATACGCAGTATTTT. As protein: CASSQTFGRESDTQYF.

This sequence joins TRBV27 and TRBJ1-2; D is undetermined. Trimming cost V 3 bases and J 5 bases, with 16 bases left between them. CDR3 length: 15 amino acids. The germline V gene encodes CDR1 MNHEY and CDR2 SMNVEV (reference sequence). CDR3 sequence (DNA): TGTGCCAGCAGTTTTTCCAGCTATCTTGGGTATGGCTACACCTTC. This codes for CASSFSSYLGYGYTF.

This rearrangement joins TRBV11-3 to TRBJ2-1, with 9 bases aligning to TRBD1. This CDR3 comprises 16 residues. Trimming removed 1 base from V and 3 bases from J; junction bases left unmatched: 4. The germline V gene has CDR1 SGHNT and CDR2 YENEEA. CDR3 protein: CASSLVGTGLYNEQFF. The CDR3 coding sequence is TGTGCCAGCAGCTTAGTTGGGACAGGGCTCTACAATGAGCAGTTCTTC.

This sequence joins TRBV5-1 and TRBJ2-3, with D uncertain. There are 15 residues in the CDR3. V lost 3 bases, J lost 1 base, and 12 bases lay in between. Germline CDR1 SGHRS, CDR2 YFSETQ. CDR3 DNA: TGCGCCAGCAGCTGGAGACCCCTTGGCACAGATACGCAGTATTTT. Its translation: CASSWRPLGTDTQYF.

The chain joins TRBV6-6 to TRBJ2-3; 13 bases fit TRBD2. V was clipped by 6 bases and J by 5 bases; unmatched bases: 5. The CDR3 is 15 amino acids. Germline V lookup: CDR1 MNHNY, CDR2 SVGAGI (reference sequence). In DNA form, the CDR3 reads TGTGCCAGCAGCCGTCGACTAGCGGGAGGAGATACGCAGTATTTT. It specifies CASSRRLAGGDTQYF.

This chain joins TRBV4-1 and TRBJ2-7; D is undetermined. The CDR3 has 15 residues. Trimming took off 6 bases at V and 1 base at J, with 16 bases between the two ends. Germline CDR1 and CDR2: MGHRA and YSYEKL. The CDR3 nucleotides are TGCGCCAGCAGTGATAAGGGCCCAATTTCCTACGAGCAGTACTTC. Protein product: CASSDKGPISYEQYF.

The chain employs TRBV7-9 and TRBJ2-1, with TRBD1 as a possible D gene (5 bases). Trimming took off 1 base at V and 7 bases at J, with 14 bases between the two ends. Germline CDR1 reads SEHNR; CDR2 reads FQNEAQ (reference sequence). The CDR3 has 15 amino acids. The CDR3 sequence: CASSLVGRAGNEQFF. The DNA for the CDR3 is TGTGCCAGCAGCTTAGTGGGCAGGGCAGGGAATGAGCAGTTCTTC.

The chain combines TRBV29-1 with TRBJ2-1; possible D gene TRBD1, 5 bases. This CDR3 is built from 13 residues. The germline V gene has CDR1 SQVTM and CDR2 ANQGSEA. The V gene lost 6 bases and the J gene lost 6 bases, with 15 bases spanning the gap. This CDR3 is CSVWGYLGNEQFF. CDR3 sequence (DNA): TGCAGCGTATGGGGCTACCTGGGCAATGAGCAGTTCTTC.

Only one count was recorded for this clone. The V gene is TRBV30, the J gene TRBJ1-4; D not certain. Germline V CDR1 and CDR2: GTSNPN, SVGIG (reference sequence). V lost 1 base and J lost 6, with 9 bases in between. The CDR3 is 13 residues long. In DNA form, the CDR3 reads TGTGCCTGGAGTGGGGGTGTAGATGAAAAACTGTTTTTT. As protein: CAWSGGVDEKLFF. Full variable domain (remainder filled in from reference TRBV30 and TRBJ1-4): SQTIHQWPATLVQPVGSPLSLECTVEGTSNPNLYWYRQAAGRGLQLLFYSVGIGQISSEVPQNLSASRPQDRQFILSSKKLLLSDSGFYLCAWSGGVDEKLFFGSGTQLSVL.

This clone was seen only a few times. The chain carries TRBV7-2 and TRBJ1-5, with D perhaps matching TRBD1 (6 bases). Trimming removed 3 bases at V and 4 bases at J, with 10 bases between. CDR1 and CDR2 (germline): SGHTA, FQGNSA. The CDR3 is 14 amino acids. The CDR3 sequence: CASSFGTRNQPQHF. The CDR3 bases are TGTGCCAGCAGCTTTGGGACACGAAATCAGCCCCAGCATTTT.

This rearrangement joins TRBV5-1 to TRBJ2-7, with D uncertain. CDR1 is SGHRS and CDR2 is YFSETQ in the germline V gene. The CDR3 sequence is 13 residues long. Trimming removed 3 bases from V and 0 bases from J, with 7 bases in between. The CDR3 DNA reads TGCGCCAGCAGCTCTACTTACTCCTACGAGCAGTACTTC. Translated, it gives CASSSTYSYEQYF.

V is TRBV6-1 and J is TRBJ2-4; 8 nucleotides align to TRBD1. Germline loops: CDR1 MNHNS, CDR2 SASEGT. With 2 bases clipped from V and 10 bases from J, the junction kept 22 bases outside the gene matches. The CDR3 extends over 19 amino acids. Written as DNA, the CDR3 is TGTGCCAGCAGTGAAACAGGGGGATCTACATTCAGTAGCCGGGGGATTCAGTACTTC. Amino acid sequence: CASSETGGSTFSSRGIQYF.

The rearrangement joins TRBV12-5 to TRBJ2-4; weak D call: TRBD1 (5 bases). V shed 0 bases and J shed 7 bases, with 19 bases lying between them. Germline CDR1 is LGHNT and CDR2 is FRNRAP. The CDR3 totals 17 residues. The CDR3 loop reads CASGLVFGAALGNIQYF. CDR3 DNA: TGTGCTAGTGGTTTGGTATTTGGGGCCGCTCTTGGGAACATTCAGTACTTC.

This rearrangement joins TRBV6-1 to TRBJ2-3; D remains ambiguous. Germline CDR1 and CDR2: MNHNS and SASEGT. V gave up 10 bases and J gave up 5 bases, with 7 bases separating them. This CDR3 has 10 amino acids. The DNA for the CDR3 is TGTGCCACCAGACTAGATACGCAGTATTTT. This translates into CATRLDTQYF.

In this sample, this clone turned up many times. The CDR3 sequence: CAWTRDSYGYTF. In nucleotides, the CDR3 is TGTGCCTGGACCCGGGACAGTTATGGCTACACCTTC. The V call is TRBV30, the J call TRBJ1-2, with 7 bases lining up with TRBD1. Germline assignment: CDR1 GTSNPN and CDR2 SVGIG (reference sequence). V dropped 4 bases and J dropped 5; count of bases not matched to a gene: 4. The CDR3 has 12 amino acids.

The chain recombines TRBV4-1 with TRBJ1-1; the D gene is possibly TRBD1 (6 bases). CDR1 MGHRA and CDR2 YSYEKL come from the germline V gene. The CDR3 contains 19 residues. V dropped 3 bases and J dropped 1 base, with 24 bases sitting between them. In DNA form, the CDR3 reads TGCGCCAGCAGCCAGGAGGAGGGGGTCTTCGAGGAGGAGAACACTGAAGCTTTCTTT. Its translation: CASSQEEGVFEEENTEAFF.